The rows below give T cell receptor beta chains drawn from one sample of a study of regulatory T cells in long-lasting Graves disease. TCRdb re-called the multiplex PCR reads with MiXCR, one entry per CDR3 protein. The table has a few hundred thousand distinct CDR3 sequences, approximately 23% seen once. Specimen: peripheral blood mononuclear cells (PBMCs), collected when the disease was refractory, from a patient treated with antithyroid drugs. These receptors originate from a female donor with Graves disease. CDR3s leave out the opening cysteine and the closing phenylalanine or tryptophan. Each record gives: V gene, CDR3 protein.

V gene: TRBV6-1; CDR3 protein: ASSRDRAAVLTEAF
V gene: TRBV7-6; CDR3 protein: ASSHGRLEGGNTIY
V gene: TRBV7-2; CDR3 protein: ASRPTGTYEQY
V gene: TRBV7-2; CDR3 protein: ASSKEGQGETQY
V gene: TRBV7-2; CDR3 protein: ASSLVPDTYGYT
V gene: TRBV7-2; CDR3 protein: ASSLEVGYNQPQH
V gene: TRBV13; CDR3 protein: ASSRREETQY
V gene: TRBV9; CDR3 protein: ASSPYSGQGHNEQF
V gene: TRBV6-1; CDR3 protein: ASSFGAGGGIYGYT
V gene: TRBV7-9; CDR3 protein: ASSSPGRGVETQY
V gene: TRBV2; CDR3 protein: ASSEWGASLSGANVLT
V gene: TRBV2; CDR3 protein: ASRNWGSWEAF
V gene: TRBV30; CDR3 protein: ARTGGGHSYEQY
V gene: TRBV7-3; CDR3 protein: ASSPVAGGSGELF
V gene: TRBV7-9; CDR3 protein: ASSLKSRFDEQY
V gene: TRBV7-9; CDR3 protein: ASSFAPGQGSYEQY
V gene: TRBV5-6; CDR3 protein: ASRRQVSYNEQF
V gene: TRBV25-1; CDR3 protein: ASSEWDNPGNTIY